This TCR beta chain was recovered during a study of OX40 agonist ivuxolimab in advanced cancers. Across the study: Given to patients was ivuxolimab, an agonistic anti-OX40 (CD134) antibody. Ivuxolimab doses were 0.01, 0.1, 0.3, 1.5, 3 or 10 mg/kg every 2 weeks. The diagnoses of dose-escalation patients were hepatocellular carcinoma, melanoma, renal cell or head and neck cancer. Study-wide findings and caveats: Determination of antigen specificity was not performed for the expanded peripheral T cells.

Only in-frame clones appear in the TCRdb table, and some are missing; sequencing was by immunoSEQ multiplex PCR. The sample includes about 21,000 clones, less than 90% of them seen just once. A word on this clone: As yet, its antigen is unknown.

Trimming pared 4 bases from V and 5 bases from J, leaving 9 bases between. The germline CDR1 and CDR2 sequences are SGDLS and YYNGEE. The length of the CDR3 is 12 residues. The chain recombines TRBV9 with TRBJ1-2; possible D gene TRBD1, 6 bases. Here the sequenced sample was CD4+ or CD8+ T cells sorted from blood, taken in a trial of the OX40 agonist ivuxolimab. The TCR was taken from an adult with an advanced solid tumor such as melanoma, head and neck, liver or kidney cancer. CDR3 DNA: TGTGCCAGCAGCTCCCAGGGGTATGGCTACACCTTC. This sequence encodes CASSSQGYGYTF.